This T cell receptor (beta chain) came from a study of T-cell memory formation after mild COVID-19. On the study more broadly: Largely, the TCR clusters proved donor specific. Findings and caveats of the study: CD4+ contracting clones were mainly CM and EM; CD8+ ones, EMRA. While clones contracting from day 15 to 85 were balanced between CD4 and CD8, later expanders leaned CD4+. Nothing showed for sure that second-wave clones peaking on day 37 were SARS-CoV-2 specific.

Germline V gene sequence: CDR1 SGHRS, CDR2 YFSETQ. There are 12 residues in the CDR3. V lost 0 bases to trimming and J lost 7 bases, with 5 bases between them. TCRdb recomputed calls from the 5' RACE reads with MiXCR, one row per CDR3 protein. The data show around 300,000 distinct CDR3 sequences, roughly an eighth seen once. This clonotype has just a few counts. Its antigen is unidentified. Sequenced: PBMCs or a T cell subset sorted from them (not recorded which). The receptor's source is a young man who had mild COVID-19 (a few samples of this study predate the infection). Cell type and time point are not known. The rearrangement joins TRBV5-1 to TRBJ2-1; the D is unclear. The CDR3: CASSLASNEQFF. Here the CDR3 DNA reads TGCGCCAGCAGCTTGGCATCAAATGAGCAGTTCTTC.